The present TCR beta chain was sequenced within a study of cytotoxic CD8 clonotypes in ibrutinib-treated CLL. The method was immunoSEQ multiplex PCR; TCRdb's version includes in-frame clones alone and lacks a portion of them. The table lists 11,000 or so clones, around 82% of them singletons. The germline gives CDR1 SGHDT, CDR2 YYEEEE. The CDR3 is 14 amino acids. V dropped 0 bases and J dropped 3 bases, with 9 bases sitting between them. The sequence came from a human donor with chronic lymphocytic leukemia. The chain has TRBV5-6 and TRBJ2-5; weak D call: TRBD2 (5 bases). Sequenced material: PBMCs, taken at disease progression, from a patient treated with ibrutinib. The CDR3 reads CASSLAGLKETQYF. As DNA, the CDR3 is TGTGCCAGCAGCTTGGCCGGACTGAAAGAGACCCAGTACTTC.